The clone carrying this T cell receptor (beta chain) was recorded only once. Its target is unknown. These data come from a study of cytomegalovirus exposure and HLA in healthy donors. Study in general: Membership in the Caucasian-associated ancestry cluster was found for around 85% of approximately 400 genotyped donors.

Study results and caveats: TCR association rates varied by HLA locus in a later analysis, with DRB1 highest and HLA-C lowest.

The length of the CDR3 is 15 residues. Germline V lookup: CDR1 SGHRS, CDR2 YFSETQ. J gave up 6 bases and V 3 bases, and 10 bases lay outside the gene matches. It was with 60 Vbeta and 13 Jbeta primers that the PCR ran. Produced via immunoSEQ multiplex PCR; TCRdb's table is partial and in-frame only. The sample records about 200,000 clones, around 73% being singletons. This chain uses TRBV5-1 with TRBJ2-5, with 8 nucleotides matching TRBD2. Sequenced: PBMCs. This clonotype originated in a woman in her twenties or thirties in good health and CMV-seronegative. CDR3 protein: CASSSGGLAIQTQYF. DNA of the CDR3: TGCGCCAGCAGCTCAGGAGGACTAGCCATCCAGACCCAGTACTTC.